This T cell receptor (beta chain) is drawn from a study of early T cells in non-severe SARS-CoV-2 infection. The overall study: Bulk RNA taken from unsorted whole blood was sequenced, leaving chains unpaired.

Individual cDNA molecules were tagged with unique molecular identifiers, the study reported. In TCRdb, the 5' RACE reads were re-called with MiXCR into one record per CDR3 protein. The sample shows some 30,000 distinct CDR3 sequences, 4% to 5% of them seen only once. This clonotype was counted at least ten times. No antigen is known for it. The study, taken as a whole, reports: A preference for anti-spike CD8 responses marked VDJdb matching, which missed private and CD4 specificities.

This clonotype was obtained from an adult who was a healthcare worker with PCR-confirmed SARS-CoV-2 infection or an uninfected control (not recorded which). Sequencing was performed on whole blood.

The CDR3 DNA follows: TGCAGCGTTGTAGGGGAGTCAGGCACAGATACGCAGTATTTT. It specifies CSVVGESGTDTQYF. The gene calls are TRBV29-1 and TRBJ2-3, with D perhaps given as TRBD1 or TRBD2 (5 bases each). From germline, CDR1 is SQVTM and CDR2 ANQGSEA. The CDR3 spans 14 residues. Trimming left V 4 bases short and J 1 base short, with 12 bases between.